The source of this TCR beta chain is a study of tumor and adjacent non-tumor tissue in lung cancer (dated 2018 in TCRdb). As for the study more broadly: Patients with adenocarcinoma (approximately 11), squamous cell carcinoma (2) and small cell lung cancer (1) were included in the cohort. Among the 15 or so patients, ages ranged from roughly 30 to 85 years, about 10 were men and 5 were women, and disease was TNM stage I to III. A total of some 130 million productive TCRbeta reads were generated by sequencing, corresponding to an average of roughly 4 million reads per sample. Bulk TCRbeta repertoires were compared between lung tumor tissue and matched distant non-tumor lung tissue obtained from approximately 15 lung cancer patients. TCRbeta CDR3 sequencing was performed on thirty paired specimens, with one tumor sample and one normal lung sample collected per patient. The paper as a whole reports these results and caveats: TCR diversity was significantly higher in younger patients, and higher tumor TCR diversity was associated with shorter overall and disease-free survival. Peripheral blood was not sequenced, so blood TCRbeta repertoires in these lung cancer patients were not examined. Tumor tissue showed significantly greater TCR diversity (inverse Simpson) than normal lung tissue (431.37 vs 166.20, P = 0.0075, Mann-Whitney U test). A significantly larger cumulative share of the repertoire was made up by the top 100 clones in normal lung than in tumor tissue. Only 15 or so patients were included in the cohort, and the need for larger samples and more detailed clinical data was noted by the authors. Neither the sequencing platform nor unique molecular identifiers are named or mentioned anywhere in the methods.

RNA was isolated from bulk unsorted tissue, and RNA quality was assessed with a NanoDrop ND-1000 and an Agilent 2100. Normal lung samples were distant non-tumor tissue taken more than 3 cm from the tumor edge. The donors were newly diagnosed lung cancer patients admitted for thoracic surgery in China from August to November 2014 who had not received prior chemotherapy. Anyone who had undergone radiotherapy or chemotherapy before, or who had another cancer at the same time, was left out of the study. Surgical tissue pieces of roughly 1-2 cm3 were preserved in RNAlater solution and stored at -80 °C until use. Receptor libraries were prepared by multiplex PCR. For sequencing, an Illumina HiSeq 2500 was employed. Following protocols modified from ARM-PCR, the researchers constructed TCRbeta libraries through three rounds of nested PCR with primers (Table S4). Before sequencing, PCR products of 200-500 bp were excised from the gel and purified with the QIAquick gel extraction kit. On the study's bioinformatics: Trimmomatic was used to clean the reads, FLASH was used to merge the reads into complete CDR3 sequences, and MiTCR was used to assign the reads to V(D)J germline segments. VDJtools was used to compute clonal diversity as the inverse Simpson's index. In-frame sequences without a premature stop codon were defined as productive reads. TCRdb took the public reads, trimmed them with fastp at Q25, ran MiXCR for clone calling and kept in-frame beta chains. Every distinct CDR3 protein forms one entry, paired with its most common genes and DNA. The V and J calls were determined by TCRdb, not by the authors. This sample comprises 65,000 to 75,000 distinct CDR3 sequences, 76% of them detected only once. The ten largest clones capture more than 40% of the sample.

The CDR3, from cysteine to phenylalanine, totals 16 residues. CDR3 DNA only is kept here, 48 bases in frame from base 1. From the germline V gene, CDR1 is SGHNT and CDR2 is YENEEA. Concerning this clonotype: The specificity of this receptor is unknown. One junction end disagrees with the germline gene, perhaps due to a read error.

Sequences were obtained from distant non-tumor lung tissue. The sequence links TRBV11-3 to TRBJ2-3, with TRBD2 perhaps the D gene, on 5 matching bases. The receptor was derived from a man between 60 and 75 years old with non-small cell lung cancer. The sequenced DNA is TGTGCTAGCAACTCCGGGCTAGCAGATAGCACAGATATACAGTATTTT. Translated, this is CASNSGLADSTDIQYF.